The 23 T cell receptor beta chains below come from one sample, sequenced in a study of OX40 agonist ivuxolimab in advanced cancers. Sequencing used immunoSEQ multiplex PCR; TCRdb keeps in-frame clones, though not all of them. In the table there are 74,000 or so clones, 70% to 90% of which are singletons. Specimen: CD4+ or CD8+ T cells sorted from blood, collected in a trial of the OX40 agonist ivuxolimab. The receptors here all came from an adult with an advanced solid tumor such as melanoma, head and neck, liver or kidney cancer.

This chain links TRBV29-1 with TRBJ2-7; 10 bases match TRBD2. J gave up 0 bases and V 4 bases, and 9 bases lay outside the gene matches. The CDR3 is made up of 16 amino acids. Germline-derived CDR1 and CDR2 are SQVTM and ANQGSEA. CDR3 region: CSVGLASGSLSYEQYF. The CDR3 DNA follows: TGCAGCGTTGGCTTGGCTAGCGGGAGCCTCTCCTACGAGCAGTACTTC.

The chain carries TRBV5-6 and TRBJ2-2; D gene unclear. Trimming removed 0 bases at V and 2 bases at J, with 5 bases between. Germline V gene data show CDR1 as SGHDT and CDR2 as YYEEEE. The CDR3 has 14 amino acids. The CDR3: CASSLGVNTGELFF. In DNA form, the CDR3 reads TGTGCCAGCAGCTTGGGGGTAAACACCGGGGAGCTGTTTTTT. Together with reference TRBV5-6 and TRBJ2-2, the CDR3 gives the full variable domain: DAGVTQSPTHLIKTRGQQVTLRCSPKSGHDTVSWYQQALGQGPQFIFQYYEEEERQRGNFPDRFSGHQFPNYSSELNVNALLLGDSALYLCASSLGVNTGELFFGEGSRLTVL.

CDR3 nucleotide sequence: TGTGCCAGCAGTTTCCTTACAGGGACAGGGGTCGATCAGCCCCAGCATTTT. This translates into CASSFLTGTGVDQPQHF. The chain links TRBV28 to TRBJ1-5; 10 nucleotides align to TRBD1. The J segment lost 5 bases and the V segment lost 3 bases, leaving 10 bases of the junction unmatched. There are 17 residues in the CDR3. From germline, CDR1 is MDHEN and CDR2 SYDVKM.

The chain couples TRBV2 to TRBJ2-7, with 8 bases lining up with TRBD1. Germline V lookup: CDR1 SNHLY, CDR2 FYNNEI. The CDR3 runs 14 residues. V gave up 5 bases and J gave up 4 bases; unmatched junction bases: 7. This chain's CDR3 is CASSPRTGRYEQYF. As DNA, the CDR3 is TGTGCCAGCAGTCCCCGGACAGGGCGGTACGAGCAGTACTTC.

The rearrangement joins TRBV6-1 to TRBJ1-2; D is unclear. The germline V gene has CDR1 MNHNS and CDR2 SASEGT. The germline V and J ends were trimmed by 7 bases and 2 bases, with 8 bases remaining between them. The CDR3 has 12 amino acids. The CDR3 DNA reads as TGTGCCAGCAAGGAACCGAACTATGGCTACACCTTC. Protein sequence: CASKEPNYGYTF.

The V gene is TRBV28, the J gene TRBJ2-3, with 8 bases that match TRBD1. The CDR3 is 15 amino acids. Germline lookup yields CDR1 MDHEN and CDR2 SYDVKM. V gave up 3 bases and J gave up 2 bases; unmatched junction bases: 4. DNA of the CDR3: TGTGCCAGCAGTTTCCGGGACAGGCCCACAGATACGCAGTATTTT. As protein: CASSFRDRPTDTQYF.

The chain recombines TRBV6-6 with TRBJ1-1; D is unclear. CDR3 length equals 15 residues. CDR1 is MNHNY and CDR2 is SVGAGI in the germline V gene (reference sequence). Trimming shortened V by 0 bases and J by 4 bases, and 12 bases separated the two germline ends. The DNA for the CDR3 is TGTGCCAGCAGTTACTCGTCAAGGGCGGGCACTGAAGCTTTCTTT. Translating gives CASSYSSRAGTEAFF.

V gene TRBV5-4 combines with J gene TRBJ1-2; D is unclear. V was shortened by 0 bases and J by 4 bases, with 7 bases between the two germline ends. Germline CDR1 is SGHNT and CDR2 is YYREEE (reference sequence). This CDR3 is built from 13 residues. CDR3 protein: CASSLAGSYGYTF. DNA of the CDR3: TGTGCCAGCAGCTTGGCGGGTAGCTATGGCTACACCTTC.

V gene TRBV7-2 combines with J gene TRBJ2-7; possible D gene TRBD2, 7 bases. The V gene lost 5 bases and the J gene lost 0 bases, with 14 bases spanning the gap. The CDR3 extends over 15 amino acids. In germline, CDR1 is SGHTA, CDR2 FQGNSA. The CDR3 DNA sequence: TGTGCCAGCAGCCCGCAAGGGGGGGGCTCCTACGAGCAGTACTTC. Its protein product is CASSPQGGGSYEQYF.

The CDR3 DNA sequence: TGTGCCAGCAGACAAGAACGTAGAAGTGGCTACACCTTC. Amino acids: CASRQERRSGYTF. The chain employs TRBV5-4 and TRBJ1-2; D uncertain. Trimming cost V 5 bases and J 7 bases, with 15 bases left between them. CDR1 is SGHNT and CDR2 is YYREEE in the germline V gene (reference sequence). The CDR3 sequence is 13 residues long.

The chain uses TRBV5-4 and TRBJ2-7; D is possibly TRBD2 (5 bases). Trimming took 4 bases from V and 4 from J, leaving 9 bases between them. CDR1 is SGHNT and CDR2 is YYREEE in the germline V gene (reference sequence). The CDR3 is made up of 12 amino acids. The CDR3 DNA is TGTGCCAGCAGCCCTTCGGGGTACGAGCAGTACTTC. It translates to CASSPSGYEQYF.

This sequence joins TRBV7-2 and TRBJ2-5, with no clear D. V was clipped by 1 base and J by 4 bases, with 10 bases between them. The CDR3 has 14 residues. Germline V gene data show CDR1 as SGHTA and CDR2 as FQGNSA. The CDR3 sequence: CASSLGAALETQYF. CDR3 sequence (DNA): TGTGCCAGCAGCTTAGGAGCAGCGTTAGAGACCCAGTACTTC.

V is TRBV7-8 and J is TRBJ1-4, with D maybe TRBD1 (6 bases). Germline lookup yields CDR1 SGHVS and CDR2 FQNEAQ. V lost 5 bases, J lost 0 bases, and 10 bases lay in between. The CDR3 loop spans 15 amino acids. CDR3 region: CASSPGHATNEKLFF. For the CDR3, the DNA is TGTGCCAGCAGCCCGGGACACGCAACTAATGAAAAACTGTTTTTT.

V usage is TRBV5-1 and J usage is TRBJ2-3, with D unclear. This CDR3 region has 14 residues. Germline V CDR1 and CDR2: SGHRS, YFSETQ. V was pared by 0 bases and J by 0 bases, with 5 bases between. CDR3 DNA sequence: TGCGCCAGCAGCTTGGATGACAGCACAGATACGCAGTATTTT. This translates into CASSLDDSTDTQYF.

V is TRBV5-1 and J is TRBJ1-1, with 9 nucleotides matching TRBD1. J gave up 3 bases and V 5 bases, and 14 bases lay outside the gene matches. The CDR3 runs 17 residues. Germline-derived CDR1 and CDR2 are SGHRS and YFSETQ. CDR3 protein: CASRAGTGSNWDTEAFF. The DNA for the CDR3 is TGCGCCAGCAGAGCCGGGACAGGGAGCAATTGGGACACTGAAGCTTTCTTT.

The chain joins TRBV28 to TRBJ2-7; possible D gene TRBD2, 5 bases. CDR3 length equals 14 residues. V was pared by 5 bases and J by 7 bases, with 18 bases between. The germline CDR1 and CDR2 sequences are MDHEN and SYDVKM. The CDR3, as DNA: TGTGCCAGCAGTGTACAGCCACCGGGGTTTGAGCAGTACTTC. Residues: CASSVQPPGFEQYF.

The chain couples TRBV19 to TRBJ2-7, with a possible D match to TRBD2 (7 bases). Germline loops: CDR1 LNHDA, CDR2 SQIVND (reference sequence). The V end was cut by 1 base, the J end by 0 bases, with 13 bases between. The CDR3 contains 16 residues. This chain's CDR3 is CASSIGGGSYSYEQYF. In nucleotides, the CDR3 is TGTGCCAGTAGTATAGGGGGGGGCTCCTACTCCTACGAGCAGTACTTC. The variable domain in full, with the rest retrieved from reference TRBV19 and TRBJ2-7, is DGGITQSPKYLFRKEGQNVTLSCEQNLNHDAMYWYRQDPGQGLRLIYYSQIVNDFQKGDIAEGYSVSREKKESFPLTVTSAQKNPTAFYLCASSIGGGSYSYEQYFGPGTRLTVT.

This chain links TRBV5-1 with TRBJ2-1; 8 bases agree with TRBD2. CDR3 size: 16 residues. The germline CDR1 and CDR2 sequences are SGHRS and YFSETQ. V trimming: 0 bases; J trimming: 2 bases; junction bases outside the gene matches: 4. CDR3 in DNA: TGCGCCAGCAGCTTGGCCGGGACTAGACCCTACAATGAGCAGTTCTTC. This encodes CASSLAGTRPYNEQFF.

The V call is TRBV5-8, the J call TRBJ2-7; tentatively, D is TRBD2 (5 bases). CDR1 and CDR2 (germline): SGHTS, YDEGEE. The ends were cut back, 1 base at V and 2 bases at J, with 7 bases in the middle. This CDR3 contains 13 residues. Here the CDR3 reads CASSLPGTYEQYF. The CDR3 DNA reads as TGTGCCAGCAGCTTGCCGGGGACCTACGAGCAGTACTTC.

This clone was counted once. V is TRBV28 and J is TRBJ2-3; D is uncertain. V gave up 7 bases and J gave up 8 bases, with 13 bases separating them. Germline V CDR1 and CDR2: MDHEN, SYDVKM. The CDR3 contains 12 residues. CDR3 in amino acids: CASTSNFGTQYF. As DNA, the CDR3 is TGTGCCAGCACCAGTAATTTTGGTACGCAGTATTTT.

The chain recombines TRBV5-1 with TRBJ2-2; no firm D call. The CDR3 is 16 amino acids. Deletions cut 0 bases from V and 2 bases from J, with 11 bases between. Germline V gives CDR1 SGHRS, CDR2 YFSETQ. CDR3 protein: CASSLVPGVNTGELFF. The CDR3, as DNA: TGCGCCAGCAGCTTGGTACCAGGAGTCAACACCGGGGAGCTGTTTTTT.

This rearrangement joins TRBV29-1 to TRBJ2-1, with D possibly matching TRBD2 (5 bases). In germline, CDR1 is SQVTM, CDR2 ANQGSEA. CDR3 length: 13 amino acids. Trimming took 5 bases from V and 10 from J, leaving 18 bases between them. CDR3 in DNA: TGCAGCGTTAAGACTACCGGAAGGGAAGAGCAGTTCTTC. Its translation is CSVKTTGREEQFF.

This clone was seen a few times. This chain uses TRBV4-1 with TRBJ2-7, with a possible D match to TRBD1 (5 bases). This CDR3 has 14 residues. Germline V gene data show CDR1 as MGHRA and CDR2 as YSYEKL. The V gene lost 5 bases and the J gene lost 2 bases, with 13 bases spanning the gap. CDR3 nucleotide sequence: TGCGCCAGCAGCTCCAGGACAAGTGCCTACGAGCAGTACTTC. Its protein is CASSSRTSAYEQYF.